This T cell receptor (beta chain) was identified in a study of human T cells and chemical hapten exposure. Study-level findings and limits: Versus controls, expanded TCRs had significantly more large CDR3 similarity clusters.

This clonotype has more than one count but fewer than ten. What it binds is unknown. As processed by the authors: Per-sample TCR counts ranged from about 20,000 to 700,000, median around 96,000. TCRdb itself ran the RACE reads through MiXCR, one entry per CDR3 protein. TCRdb's processing, not the authors' own work, is the source of the V and J calls. The data show more than 300,000 distinct CDR3 sequences, with roughly 4.6% seen just once and just over 2.5% held by the top ten. Specified time point: pre-sensitization, week 0. As to treatment: therapeutic diphenylcyclopropenone sensitization with weekly scalp DPC. Patches went on only after blood had been drawn each time. The CDR3 runs to 15 residues. Germline-derived CDR1 and CDR2 are SGDLS and YYNGEE. Trimming stripped 3 bases from V and 2 bases from J, with 15 bases between.

This TCR was sampled from a woman between 50 and 59 years old with alopecia areata. Some clones in this sample may be carry-over from other donors' samples. The sample consisted of whole blood, taken in connection with sensitization to the hapten diphenylcyclopropenone (DPC). This chain connects TRBV9 to TRBJ2-7; weak D call: TRBD1 (6 bases). The CDR3 loop is CASSAGGQNAYEQYF. DNA of the CDR3: TGTGCCAGCAGCGCCGGAGGACAGAACGCCTACGAGCAGTACTTC.